The 30 T cell receptor beta chains below all came from one sample that was sequenced in a study of blood T cell repertoires in COVID-19. TCRdb keeps only in-frame clones here, not all; method: immunoSEQ multiplex PCR. The table shows 350,000 or so clones, with approximately 89% occurring only once. The sequenced sample consisted of peripheral blood. The receptor source for this set is a woman aged 55-70 years with COVID-19, enrolled during active disease.

The count of this clone is one. The chain employs TRBV2 and TRBJ1-1, with TRBD1 identical over 8 bases. Looked up from germline, CDR1 is SNHLY and CDR2 is FYNNEI. Trimming removed 8 bases from V and 5 bases from J; junction bases left unmatched: 7. CDR3 size: 13 residues. Here the CDR3 DNA reads TGTGCCAGCCTACAGGGGGAAGGGACTGAAGCTTTCTTT. Translating it yields CASLQGEGTEAFF.

This clone was detected only a few times. The chain carries TRBV2 and TRBJ1-6; weak D call: TRBD1 (6 bases). The CDR3 totals 14 residues. Trimming took off 7 bases at V and 7 bases at J, with 14 bases between the two ends. Germline-derived CDR1 and CDR2 are SNHLY and FYNNEI. CDR3 nucleotide sequence: TGTGCCAGCAAGATATACAGGGAAAATTCACCCCTCCACTTT. This sequence encodes CASKIYRENSPLHF.

This clone was observed a few times. This chain uses TRBV28 with TRBJ1-2; possible D gene TRBD1, 5 bases. With 5 bases removed from V and 3 bases from J, the gap between germline ends came to 13 bases. Looked up from germline, CDR1 is MDHEN and CDR2 is SYDVKM. The CDR3 totals 14 residues. Here the CDR3 reads CASSAGGTDYGYTF. The CDR3 DNA reads TGTGCCAGCAGTGCGGGGGGAACAGACTATGGCTACACCTTC.

V usage is TRBV2 and J usage is TRBJ1-5; D call uncertain. Trimming took off 5 bases at V and 0 bases at J, with 14 bases between the two ends. The CDR3 is made up of 16 amino acids. Germline V lookup: CDR1 SNHLY, CDR2 FYNNEI. DNA for the CDR3: TGTGCCAGCAGTAGGGAGGGCAAGATTAGCAATCAGCCCCAGCATTTT. This encodes CASSREGKISNQPQHF.

This chain uses TRBV5-1 with TRBJ2-3; 7 bases match TRBD2. Germline assignment: CDR1 SGHRS and CDR2 YFSETQ. The CDR3 is 15 amino acids. V was clipped by 4 bases and J by 3 bases; unmatched bases: 8. CDR3 amino acids: CASSMRTSVTDTQYF. As DNA, the CDR3 is TGCGCCAGCAGCATGAGGACTAGTGTGACAGATACGCAGTATTTT.

The chain joins TRBV10-1 to TRBJ1-2, with D unresolved. The ends were cut back, 0 bases at V and 4 bases at J, with 6 bases in the middle. Germline V gene sequence: CDR1 WNHNN, CDR2 SYGVQD (reference sequence). The CDR3 loop spans 13 amino acids. Here the CDR3 reads CASSESSGYGYTF. The CDR3 DNA is TGCGCCAGCAGTGAGTCGTCCGGCTATGGCTACACCTTC.

CDR3 in DNA: TGTGCCACCAGTTCCCCGGGACTAGCTCATGAGACCCAGTACTTC. Translating it yields CATSSPGLAHETQYF. This chain uses TRBV15 with TRBJ2-5; 9 bases line up with TRBD2. This CDR3 spans 15 amino acids. V lost 6 bases, J lost 5 bases, and 10 bases stayed unmatched. Germline V gene data show CDR1 as LNHNV and CDR2 as YYDKDF (reference sequence).

The gene calls are TRBV19 and TRBJ1-1, with D perhaps matching TRBD1 (5 bases). Germline CDR1 is LNHDA and CDR2 is SQIVND (reference sequence). The CDR3 has 12 residues. Trimming cost V 7 bases and J 5 bases, with 11 bases left between them. This CDR3 is CASKAGRTEAFF. The DNA for the CDR3 is TGTGCCAGTAAGGCAGGGAGGACTGAAGCTTTCTTT.

The V call is TRBV25-1, the J call TRBJ2-1; possible D gene TRBD2, 6 bases. Germline lookup yields CDR1 MGHDK and CDR2 SYGVNS. The CDR3 has 16 residues. The germline V and J ends were trimmed by 1 base and 4 bases, with 14 bases remaining between them. This CDR3 is CASSEWDLGGYNEQFF. CDR3 coding DNA: TGTGCCAGCAGTGAATGGGACCTTGGGGGGTACAATGAGCAGTTCTTC.

For the CDR3, the DNA is TGTGCCAGCAGCTTAGAGAGGCTAGCGGGGCGCACCGGGGAGCTGTTTTTT. Its protein is CASSLERLAGRTGELFF. The rearrangement uses TRBV11-2 and TRBJ2-2, with 9 bases aligning to TRBD2. The CDR3 covers 17 residues. The ends lost 0 bases at V and 4 bases at J; junction bases unmatched: 6. CDR1 is SGHAT, CDR2 FQNNGV, per germline. Using reference TRBV11-2 and TRBJ2-2 for the parts outside the CDR3, the full variable domain is EAGVAQSPRYKIIEKRQSVAFWCNPISGHATLYWYQQILGQGPKLLIQFQNNGVVDDSQLPKDRFSAERLKGVDSTLKIQPAKLEDSAVYLCASSLERLAGRTGELFFGEGSRLTVL.

V gene TRBV5-4 combines with J gene TRBJ1-2; TRBD1 aligns across 9 bases. V dropped 0 bases and J dropped 7; count of bases not matched to a gene: 4. CDR1 is SGHNT, CDR2 YYREEE, per germline (reference sequence). The CDR3 has 14 residues. The chain's CDR3 is CASSLDRGRFGYTF. The CDR3 DNA reads TGTGCCAGCAGCTTGGACAGGGGGCGATTTGGCTACACCTTC.

The chain has TRBV7-8 and TRBJ1-6, with 10 bases lining up with TRBD1. This CDR3 comprises 16 residues. In germline, CDR1 is SGHVS, CDR2 FQNEAQ. V dropped 5 bases and J dropped 8; count of bases not matched to a gene: 9. The chain's CDR3 is CASSVLWTGGYSPLHF. CDR3 sequence (DNA): TGTGCCAGCAGCGTACTATGGACAGGGGGATATTCACCCCTCCACTTT.

The chain joins TRBV27 to TRBJ1-1; 10 bases line up with TRBD1. The CDR3 has 13 residues. CDR1 and CDR2 (germline): MNHEY, SMNVEV (reference sequence). V shed 6 bases, J shed 8 bases, and the junction held 6 bases outside the gene matches. The CDR3 region has the DNA TGTGCCAGCAGATACGGGACAGGGGAAGAAGCTTTCTTT. It specifies CASRYGTGEEAFF.

The genes are TRBV5-1 and TRBJ1-1; D may be TRBD1 (6 bases). Germline values: CDR1 SGHRS, CDR2 YFSETQ. Trimming took off 4 bases at V and 3 bases at J, with 13 bases between the two ends. The CDR3 loop spans 14 amino acids. The CDR3 is CASSMVTGYTEAFF. CDR3 bases: TGCGCCAGCAGCATGGTCACAGGGTACACTGAAGCTTTCTTT.

This chain connects TRBV30 to TRBJ1-6; D unclear. V shed 0 bases and J shed 7 bases, with 10 bases lying between them. This CDR3 contains 14 residues. The germline gives CDR1 GTSNPN, CDR2 SVGIG (reference sequence). The CDR3: CAWSVIDTNSPLHF. In nucleotides, the CDR3 is TGTGCCTGGAGTGTTATAGATACCAATTCACCCCTCCACTTT.

This chain's CDR3 is CASSQRGGEKLFF. DNA of the CDR3: TGCGCCAGCAGCCAACGGGGTGGGGAAAAACTGTTTTTT. The chain carries TRBV4-1 and TRBJ1-4, with unresolved D. V was clipped by 2 bases and J by 8 bases, with 9 bases between them. Germline V gene data show CDR1 as MGHRA and CDR2 as YSYEKL. CDR3 length: 13 amino acids.

In this sample, this clone turned up a few times. V is TRBV12-3 or TRBV12-4 and J is TRBJ1-3; D is ambiguous. There are 13 residues in the CDR3. Trimming shortened V by 5 bases and J by 0 bases, and 5 bases separated the two germline ends. The CDR3 reads CASSISSGNTIYF. In nucleotides, the CDR3 is TGTGCCAGCAGTATATCCTCTGGAAACACCATATATTTT.

The gene calls are TRBV5-6 and TRBJ1-3, with 9 bases aligning to TRBD1. There are 16 residues in the CDR3. V lost 1 base to trimming and J lost 0 bases; unmatched junction nucleotides: 2. CDR1 is SGHDT, CDR2 YYEEEE, per germline. The CDR3 reads CASSLMGQGSGNTIYF. The CDR3 DNA follows: TGTGCCAGCAGCTTGATGGGACAGGGCTCTGGAAACACCATATATTTT.

The chain uses TRBV15 and TRBJ2-1; TRBD2 matches 12 bases. The V gene's germline CDR1 is LNHNV and CDR2 YYDKDF (reference sequence). V lost 3 bases and J lost 7; bases outside the gene matches: 7. The CDR3 sequence is 16 residues long. DNA of the CDR3: TGTGCCACCAGCAGGGTTCTAGCGGGGGGGGCAAATGAGCAGTTCTTC. This gives the protein CATSRVLAGGANEQFF.

This clone was seen once. V and J are TRBV12-3 or TRBV12-4 and TRBJ1-1, with TRBD1 matching over 8 bases. CDR3 length equals 13 residues. J gave up 2 bases and V 7 bases, and 3 bases lay outside the gene matches. This CDR3 reads CASMGQANTEAFF. CDR3 DNA: TGTGCCAGCATGGGACAGGCAAACACTGAAGCTTTCTTT.

V usage is TRBV7-8 and J usage is TRBJ2-3, with 8 bases identical to TRBD1. Looked up from germline, CDR1 is SGHVS and CDR2 is FQNEAQ. The V and J ends lost 1 base and 1 base, in that order; junction bases with no gene match: 1. The CDR3 length is 15 residues. The CDR3 bases are TGTGCCAGCAGCTTAGGGGACAGGCGCACAGATACGCAGTATTTT. It codes for CASSLGDRRTDTQYF.

This chain links TRBV7-3 with TRBJ2-1, with 8 bases aligning to TRBD1. Trimming at V came to 2 bases and at J to 6 bases, leaving 9 bases not matched to a gene. The CDR3 totals 16 residues. In germline, CDR1 is SGHTA, CDR2 FQGTGA. For the CDR3, the DNA is TGTGCCAGCAGCTTACCCACAGGGGGAGGAATCAATGAGCAGTTCTTC. Translation gives CASSLPTGGGINEQFF.

The V call is TRBV5-1, the J call TRBJ2-2, with 8 bases lining up with TRBD1. The CDR3 loop spans 14 amino acids. Per the germline V gene, CDR1 is SGHRS and CDR2 is YFSETQ. The trim removed 3 bases at V and 5 bases at J, leaving 3 bases unmatched. CDR3 coding DNA: TGCGCCAGCAGCTGGACAGGGTCAACCGGGGAGCTGTTTTTT. Its protein is CASSWTGSTGELFF.

V usage is TRBV15 and J usage is TRBJ1-2; D unclear. This CDR3 spans 12 amino acids. The ends were cut back, 8 bases at V and 7 bases at J, with 14 bases in the middle. CDR1 is LNHNV, CDR2 YYDKDF, per germline (reference sequence). CDR3 protein: CATGGRSVGYTF. CDR3 DNA sequence: TGTGCCACCGGAGGTCGATCGGTTGGCTACACCTTC.

This chain joins TRBV29-1 and TRBJ1-3; the match to TRBD1 covers 7 bases. CDR1 SQVTM and CDR2 ANQGSEA come from the germline V gene. This CDR3 is built from 14 residues. Trimming removed 4 bases from V and 7 bases from J; junction bases left unmatched: 10. CDR3 bases: TGCAGCGTTGCCTTGCAGGGGGATCGGAACACCATATATTTT. Translating gives CSVALQGDRNTIYF.

The chain is built from TRBV5-1 and TRBJ2-2; 11 bases fit TRBD2. J gave up 0 bases and V 3 bases, and 4 bases lay outside the gene matches. CDR3 length equals 17 residues. The germline V gene has CDR1 SGHRS and CDR2 YFSETQ. CDR3 in amino acids: CASSYTSGGTNTGELFF. The CDR3 DNA is TGCGCCAGCAGCTACACTAGCGGGGGAACGAACACCGGGGAGCTGTTTTTT.

The chain carries TRBV28 and TRBJ1-1; 7 bases map to TRBD1. Germline V lookup: CDR1 MDHEN, CDR2 SYDVKM. This CDR3 comprises 13 residues. Germline trimming cut 10 bases from V and 1 base from J; bases unmatched to any gene: 6. The DNA for the CDR3 is TGTGCCACACGACAGGGAGCGAACACTGAAGCTTTCTTT. Translating it yields CATRQGANTEAFF.

V gene TRBV6-5 combines with J gene TRBJ2-5; TRBD2 might be the D (5 bases). The germline gives CDR1 MNHEY, CDR2 SVGAGI. Between the trimmed V and J ends, which lost 3 bases and 4 bases, there was a span of 6 bases. The CDR3 totals 12 residues. The CDR3 region has the DNA TGTGCCAGCAGTTATCGGGGAGAGACCCAGTACTTC. As protein: CASSYRGETQYF.

The chain couples TRBV5-1 to TRBJ1-6, with D unresolved. Trimming removed 4 bases from V and 4 bases from J, with 9 bases in between. Germline V CDR1 and CDR2: SGHRS, YFSETQ. This CDR3 spans 14 amino acids. The CDR3 sequence is CASSLDGYNSPLHF. DNA of the CDR3: TGCGCCAGCAGCCTAGACGGATATAATTCACCCCTCCACTTT.

This clone was recorded only once. The chain employs TRBV4-1 and TRBJ2-1; 13 nucleotides align to TRBD2. CDR1 and CDR2 (germline): MGHRA, YSYEKL. The length of the CDR3 is 19 residues. V lost 3 bases to trimming and J lost 0 bases; unmatched junction nucleotides: 8. CDR3 sequence reads: CASSQYGTSGAGSYNEQFF. The CDR3 DNA reads TGCGCCAGCAGCCAGTATGGGACTAGCGGGGCCGGCTCCTACAATGAGCAGTTCTTC.